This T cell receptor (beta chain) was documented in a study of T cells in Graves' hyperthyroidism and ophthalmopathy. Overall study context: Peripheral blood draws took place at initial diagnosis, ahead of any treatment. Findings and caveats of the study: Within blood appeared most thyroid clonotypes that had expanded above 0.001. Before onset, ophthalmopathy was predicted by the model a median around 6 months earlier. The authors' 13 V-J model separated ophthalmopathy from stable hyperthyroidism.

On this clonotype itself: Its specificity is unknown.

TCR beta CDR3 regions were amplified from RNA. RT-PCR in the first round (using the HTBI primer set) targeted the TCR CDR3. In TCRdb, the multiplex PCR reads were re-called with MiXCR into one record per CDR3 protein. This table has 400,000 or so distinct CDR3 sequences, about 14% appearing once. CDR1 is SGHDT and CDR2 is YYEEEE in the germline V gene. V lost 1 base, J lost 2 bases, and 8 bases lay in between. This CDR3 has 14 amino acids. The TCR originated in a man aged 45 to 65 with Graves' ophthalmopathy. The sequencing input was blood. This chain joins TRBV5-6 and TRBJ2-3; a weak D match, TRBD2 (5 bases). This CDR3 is CASSLWTYTDTQYF. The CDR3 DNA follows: TGTGCCAGCAGCTTGTGGACTTACACAGATACGCAGTATTTT.